This passage covers 10 T cell receptor beta chains from one sample sequenced in a study of blood T cell repertoires in COVID-19. The data were produced by immunoSEQ multiplex PCR, yet TCRdb's version contains in-frame clones alone and is incomplete. The table has about 240,000 clones, 85% seen once. The sample comprised peripheral blood. The receptors were gathered from a man aged 45-65 years with COVID-19, enrolled during active disease.

The count of this clone is one. The chain uses TRBV7-2 and TRBJ2-1, with 9 bases identical to TRBD2. The germline CDR1 and CDR2 sequences are SGHTA and FQGNSA. The length of the CDR3 is 15 residues. The trim removed 3 bases at V and 8 bases at J, leaving 8 bases unmatched. The CDR3 loop is CASSLFLAGGDEQFF. CDR3 bases: TGTGCCAGCAGCTTGTTCTTGGCGGGGGGGGATGAGCAGTTCTTC.

The genes are TRBV21-1 and TRBJ1-1. TRBV21-1 is noted as a pseudogene. There are 13 residues in the CDR3. The CDR3 bases are TGTGCCAGCACCAAATGGGGGGACACTGAAGCTTTCTTT. Its translation is CASTKWGDTEAFF.

The chain couples TRBV7-3 to TRBJ2-2, with TRBD1 matching over 7 bases. This CDR3 is 16 amino acids long. V shed 4 bases and J 3 bases; nucleotides not matched to a gene: 8. The germline gives CDR1 SGHTA, CDR2 FQGTGA. This chain's CDR3 is CASSYRTGGDTGELFF. Written as DNA, the CDR3 is TGTGCCAGCAGCTACAGGACAGGTGGAGACACCGGGGAGCTGTTTTTT.

The chain has TRBV7-3 and TRBJ1-6; 7 positions agree with TRBD1. The CDR3 sequence is 16 residues long. Unmatched junction bases numbered 12, after V lost 4 bases and J lost 9 bases. Per germline, CDR1 SGHTA and CDR2 FQGTGA. The CDR3 sequence: CASSSTGSGSFSPLHF. CDR3 in DNA: TGTGCCAGCAGCTCGACAGGGTCTGGCAGCTTTTCACCCCTCCACTTT.

J is TRBJ1-2 and V is TRBV2, with TRBD1 matching 7 bases. The CDR3 totals 13 residues. V shed 6 bases and J 3 bases; nucleotides not matched to a gene: 4. The germline gives CDR1 SNHLY, CDR2 FYNNEI. CDR3 sequence reads: CASSPTGDYGYTF. The CDR3 DNA is TGTGCCAGCAGCCCTACAGGGGACTATGGCTACACCTTC. Looking up the rest from reference TRBV2 and TRBJ1-2 gives the full variable domain: EPEVTQTPSHQVTQMGQEVILRCVPISNHLYFYWYRQILGQKVEFLVSFYNNEISEKSEIFDDQFSVERPDGSNFTLKIRSTKLEDSAMYFCASSPTGDYGYTFGSGTRLTVV.

The CDR3 loop reads CASSYGARGNTGELFF. CDR3 coding DNA: TGTGCCAGCAGTTACGGGGCCAGGGGGAACACCGGGGAGCTGTTTTTT. The chain recombines TRBV6-5 with TRBJ2-2, with D possibly matching TRBD1 (6 bases). V was trimmed by 2 bases and J by 1 base, leaving 11 bases between them. The CDR3 covers 16 residues. Germline CDR1 reads MNHEY; CDR2 reads SVGAGI.

This clone came up many times. The CDR3 DNA reads as TGTGCCAGTAGTATCAAAGGGGGCTTGACTGAAGCTTTCTTT. Translation: CASSIKGGLTEAFF. J is TRBJ1-1 and V is TRBV19; 7 nucleotides line up with TRBD1. The V gene end was trimmed by 3 bases and the J gene end by 5 bases; junction bases not matched to a gene: 6. This CDR3 comprises 14 residues. Germline V CDR1 and CDR2: LNHDA, SQIVND (reference sequence).

The genes are TRBV28 and TRBJ1-5; no reliable D call. This CDR3 is built from 16 residues. The germline gives CDR1 MDHEN, CDR2 SYDVKM. V lost 2 bases to trimming and J lost 4 bases, with 15 bases between them. As DNA, the CDR3 is TGTGCCAGCAGTTTAGTAACGAAGAGGAGGAATCAGCCCCAGCATTTT. Its protein product is CASSLVTKRRNQPQHF. Drawing the rest from reference TRBV28 and TRBJ1-5, the complete variable domain is DVKVTQSSRYLVKRTGEKVFLECVQDMDHENMFWYRQDPGLGLRLIYFSYDVKMKEKGDIPEGYSVSREKKERFSLILESASTNQTSMYLCASSLVTKRRNQPQHFGDGTRLSIL.

This sequence joins TRBV7-2 and TRBJ2-2, with 7 bases fitting TRBD1. The CDR3 contains 15 residues. CDR1 SGHTA and CDR2 FQGNSA come from the germline V gene. The ends lost 7 bases at V and 7 bases at J; junction bases unmatched: 12. The CDR3 loop reads CASTLDRSLGGELFF. In DNA, the CDR3 is TGTGCCAGCACCCTGGACAGGTCTCTCGGCGGGGAGCTGTTTTTT.

CDR3 in DNA: TGTGCCAGCAGCGTACGACAGGGATACTACGAGCAGTACTTC. Translating it yields CASSVRQGYYEQYF. The gene calls are TRBV14 and TRBJ2-7, with TRBD1 matching 7 bases. The CDR3 runs 14 residues. V shed 5 bases and J 3 bases; nucleotides not matched to a gene: 7. Per germline, CDR1 SGHDN and CDR2 FVKESK.